Listed below are T cell receptor beta chains from one sample, sequenced in a study of T cells in Graves' hyperthyroidism and ophthalmopathy. Each CDR3 protein gets one entry after TCRdb re-called the multiplex PCR reads with MiXCR. The table includes 300,000 to 500,000 distinct CDR3 sequences, around an eighth detected once. Sequenced sample: blood. These receptors were obtained from a man aged 50 to 59 with Graves' ophthalmopathy. The conserved cysteine and the conserved F or W are not part of the CDR3 here. The D gene is left open where the match is weak.

TRBJ1-3,TRBV3-1,-,ASNSRGGNTIY
TRBJ2-7,TRBV6-1,TRBD2,ASSEALAGGPGEQY
TRBJ2-7,TRBV20-1,-,SARDMGVREQY
TRBJ2-5,TRBV20-1,TRBD1,SAKGQHKETQY
TRBJ2-3,TRBV30,TRBD2,AWGLTLAGNTDTQY
TRBJ2-2,TRBV6-1,-,ASSERGPPYGELF
TRBJ2-1,TRBV5-1,TRBD2,ASSLESGGYNEQF
TRBJ2-7,TRBV12-3/TRBV12-4,-,ASSPTGADEQY
TRBJ2-7,TRBV3-1,TRBD2,ASSPGLAFEQY
TRBJ2-3,TRBV3-1,-,ASSQGAASVQY
TRBJ2-1,TRBV2,TRBD1,ASQGVNEQF
TRBJ1-5,TRBV20-1,TRBD1,SATSGGNQPQH
TRBJ2-7,TRBV12-3/TRBV12-4,-,ASRLWGAAYEQY
TRBJ2-1,TRBV29-1,-,SVEGNEQF
TRBJ1-1,TRBV20-1,TRBD1,SAEDRAGNTEAF
TRBJ1-1,TRBV6-1,-,ASTFLGGRGSNTEAF
TRBJ2-5,TRBV2,-,ASSKGYQETQY
TRBJ2-3,TRBV7-9,TRBD2,ASSSEREGSDTQY